Listed here is a single T cell receptor (beta chain). Antigen: not known. The record originates from a study of cytomegalovirus exposure and HLA in healthy donors. Findings and caveats of the study: When analyzed later, a missense DCLRE1C variant was found to be linked to TCR beta V- and J-gene trimming.

This PCR relied on a set of 60 Vbeta primers and 13 Jbeta primers. Measured with immunoSEQ multiplex PCR; TCRdb has only the in-frame clones, and not every one. Of over 250,000 clones listed, just over 70% are singletons. Sequencing used PBMCs. The TCR originated in a female donor in good health and CMV-seronegative.

CDR3 DNA: TGCGCCAGCAGTCAAGCGTTCTCTGGAAACACCATATATTTT. Encoded protein: CASSQAFSGNTIYF. This chain joins TRBV5-1 and TRBJ1-3; no clear D. V was cut by 5 bases and J by 0 bases, with 9 bases left in between. CDR1 and CDR2 (germline): SGHRS, YFSETQ. The CDR3 spans 14 residues.